This TCR beta chain was recovered during a study of T cell changes during pregnancy in multiple sclerosis. Germline CDR1 reads MDHEN; CDR2 reads SYDVKM. V was cut by 1 base and J by 0 bases, with 4 bases left in between. The CDR3 loop spans 13 amino acids. Some clones are missing from TCRdb's copy, which holds only in-frame ones; the method was immunoSEQ multiplex PCR. The table shows approximately 64,000 clones, with 90% occurring only once. This sequence was found in a female donor in good health, enrolled as a control in a pregnancy study. Here the sequenced sample was peripheral blood, taken in the second trimester of pregnancy. The V and J genes are TRBV28 and TRBJ2-7; D ambiguous. This CDR3 reads CASSLFSSYEQYF. The DNA of the CDR3 is TGTGCCAGCAGTTTATTTAGCTCCTACGAGCAGTACTTC.